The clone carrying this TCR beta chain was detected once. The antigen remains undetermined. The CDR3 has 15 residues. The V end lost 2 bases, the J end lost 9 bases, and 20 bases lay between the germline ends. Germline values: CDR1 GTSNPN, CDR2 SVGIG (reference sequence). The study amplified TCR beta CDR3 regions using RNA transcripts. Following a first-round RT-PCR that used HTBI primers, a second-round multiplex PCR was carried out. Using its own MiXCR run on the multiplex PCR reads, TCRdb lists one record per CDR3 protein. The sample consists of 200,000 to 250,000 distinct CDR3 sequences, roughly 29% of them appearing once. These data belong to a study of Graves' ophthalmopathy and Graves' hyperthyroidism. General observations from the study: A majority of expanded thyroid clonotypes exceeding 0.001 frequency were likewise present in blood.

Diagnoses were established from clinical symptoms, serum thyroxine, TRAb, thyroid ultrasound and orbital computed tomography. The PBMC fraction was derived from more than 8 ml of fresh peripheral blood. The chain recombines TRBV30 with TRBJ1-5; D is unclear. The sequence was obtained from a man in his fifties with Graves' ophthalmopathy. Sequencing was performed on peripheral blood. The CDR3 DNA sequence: TGTGCCTGGAGTAACCCGGGCCCGACTAGTGGGCCCCAGCATTTT. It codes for CAWSNPGPTSGPQHF. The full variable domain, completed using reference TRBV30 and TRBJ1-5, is SQTIHQWPATLVQPVGSPLSLECTVEGTSNPNLYWYRQAAGRGLQLLFYSVGIGQISSEVPQNLSASRPQDRQFILSSKKLLLSDSGFYLCAWSNPGPTSGPQHFGDGTRLSIL.